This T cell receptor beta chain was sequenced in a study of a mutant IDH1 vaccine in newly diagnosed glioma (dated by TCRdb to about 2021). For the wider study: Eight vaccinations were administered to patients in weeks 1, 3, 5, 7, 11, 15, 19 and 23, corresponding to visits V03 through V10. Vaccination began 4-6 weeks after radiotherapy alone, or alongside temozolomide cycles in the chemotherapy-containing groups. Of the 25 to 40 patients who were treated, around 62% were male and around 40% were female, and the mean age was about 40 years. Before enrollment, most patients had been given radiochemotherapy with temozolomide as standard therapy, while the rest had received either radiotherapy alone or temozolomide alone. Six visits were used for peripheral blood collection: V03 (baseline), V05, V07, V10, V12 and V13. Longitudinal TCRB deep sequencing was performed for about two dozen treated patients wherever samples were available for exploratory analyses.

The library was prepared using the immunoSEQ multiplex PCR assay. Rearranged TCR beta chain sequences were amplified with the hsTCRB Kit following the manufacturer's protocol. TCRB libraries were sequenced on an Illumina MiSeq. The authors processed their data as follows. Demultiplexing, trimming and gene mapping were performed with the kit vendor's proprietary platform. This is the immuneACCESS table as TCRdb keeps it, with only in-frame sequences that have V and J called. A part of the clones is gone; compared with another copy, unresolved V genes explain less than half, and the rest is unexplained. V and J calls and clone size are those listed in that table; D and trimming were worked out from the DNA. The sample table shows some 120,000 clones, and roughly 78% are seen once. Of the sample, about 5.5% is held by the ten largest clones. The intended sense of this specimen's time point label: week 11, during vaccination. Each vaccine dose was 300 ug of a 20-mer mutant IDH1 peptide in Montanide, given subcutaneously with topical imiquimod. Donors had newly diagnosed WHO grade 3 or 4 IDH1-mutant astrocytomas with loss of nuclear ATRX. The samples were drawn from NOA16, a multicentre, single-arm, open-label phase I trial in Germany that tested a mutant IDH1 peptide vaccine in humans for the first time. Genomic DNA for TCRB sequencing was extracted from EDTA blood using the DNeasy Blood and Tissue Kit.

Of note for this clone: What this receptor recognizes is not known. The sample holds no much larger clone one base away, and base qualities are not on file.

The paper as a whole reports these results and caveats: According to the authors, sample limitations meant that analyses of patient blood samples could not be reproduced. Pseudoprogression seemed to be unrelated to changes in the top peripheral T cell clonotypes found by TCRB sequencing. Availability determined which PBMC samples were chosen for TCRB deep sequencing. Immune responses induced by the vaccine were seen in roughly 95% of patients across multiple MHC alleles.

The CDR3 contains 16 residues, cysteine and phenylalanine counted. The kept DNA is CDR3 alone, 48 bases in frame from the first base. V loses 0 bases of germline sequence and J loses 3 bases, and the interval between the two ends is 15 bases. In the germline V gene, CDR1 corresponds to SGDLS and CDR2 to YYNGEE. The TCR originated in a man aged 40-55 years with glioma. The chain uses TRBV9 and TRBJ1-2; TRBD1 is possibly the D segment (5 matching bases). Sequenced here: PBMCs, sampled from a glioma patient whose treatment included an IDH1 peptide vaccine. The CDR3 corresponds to CASSVAPGAGDYGYTF. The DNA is TGTGCCAGCAGCGTAGCTCCCGGGGCAGGCGACTATGGCTACACCTTC.